One and the same sample provided the 7 T cell receptor beta chains below, sequenced in a study of T cells of healthy individuals. One entry per CDR3 protein, called by TCRdb with MiXCR from the 5' RACE reads. The sample lists 60,000 to 75,000 distinct CDR3 sequences; around 15% were seen once. These receptors all come from a human donor in good health.

This clonotype was seen repeatedly, ten times or more. The chain carries TRBV5-4 and TRBJ2-5; no clear D. The CDR3 runs to 11 residues. The V end was cut by 4 bases, the J end by 3 bases, with 4 bases between. The V gene's germline CDR1 is SGHNT and CDR2 YYREEE (reference sequence). Written as DNA, the CDR3 is TGTGCCAGCAGCGGTGAAGAGACCCAGTACTTC. This translates into CASSGEETQYF.

This clonotype was counted at least ten times. The rearrangement uses TRBV7-8 and TRBJ2-3; a weak D match, TRBD2 (5 bases). The length of the CDR3 is 16 residues. Germline V lookup: CDR1 SGHVS, CDR2 FQNEAQ. V lost 3 bases, J lost 5 bases, and 18 bases lay in between. CDR3 region: CASSFFATSGLDTQYF. CDR3 in DNA: TGTGCCAGCAGCTTCTTTGCAACTAGTGGGTTAGATACGCAGTATTTT.

This clonotype was observed many times. This rearrangement joins TRBV28 to TRBJ2-3; no clear D gene. Between the trimmed V and J ends, which lost 4 bases and 7 bases, there was a span of 6 bases. Per germline, CDR1 MDHEN and CDR2 SYDVKM. The CDR3 runs to 11 residues. DNA of the CDR3: TGTGCCAGCAGTTCCACCAATACGCAGTATTTT. Its translation is CASSSTNTQYF.

V gene TRBV12-5 combines with J gene TRBJ2-5, with TRBD2 as a possible D gene (6 bases). From germline, CDR1 is LGHNT and CDR2 FRNRAP. The V and J ends lost 5 bases and 2 bases respectively, with 15 bases between them. The CDR3 spans 15 residues. Here the CDR3 reads CASGLYVGGQETQYF. CDR3 in DNA: TGTGCTAGTGGTCTATATGTGGGGGGTCAAGAGACCCAGTACTTC.

This clonotype was seen a handful of times. V and J are TRBV7-2 and TRBJ2-7, with 8 bases aligning to TRBD1. J was trimmed by 6 bases and V by 5 bases; bases with no gene match: 12. CDR3 length equals 15 residues. The germline CDR1 and CDR2 sequences are SGHTA and FQGNSA. CDR3 amino acids: CASSLRGRRTPEQYF. The CDR3 DNA sequence: TGTGCCAGCAGCCTCAGGGGGCGCAGAACCCCCGAGCAGTACTTC.

This clonotype was recorded many times. This chain links TRBV10-3 with TRBJ2-7, with D possibly being TRBD2 (6 bases). Germline V gives CDR1 ENHRY, CDR2 SYGVKD. CDR3 size: 12 residues. Trimming took 4 bases from V and 2 from J, leaving 6 bases between them. In DNA form, the CDR3 reads TGTGCCATCAGTGGGGGGGCCTACGAGCAGTACTTC. Translated, it gives CAISGGAYEQYF.

This clonotype showed up many times. The V gene is TRBV20-1, the J gene TRBJ1-5; possible D gene TRBD1, 6 bases. This CDR3 is 14 amino acids long. CDR1 and CDR2 (germline): DFQATT, SNEGSKA (reference sequence). Trimming removed 4 bases from V and 0 bases from J, with 10 bases in between. The CDR3 DNA follows: TGCAGTGCTATAACAGGGCGTAGCAATCAGCCCCAGCATTTT. Its protein is CSAITGRSNQPQHF.